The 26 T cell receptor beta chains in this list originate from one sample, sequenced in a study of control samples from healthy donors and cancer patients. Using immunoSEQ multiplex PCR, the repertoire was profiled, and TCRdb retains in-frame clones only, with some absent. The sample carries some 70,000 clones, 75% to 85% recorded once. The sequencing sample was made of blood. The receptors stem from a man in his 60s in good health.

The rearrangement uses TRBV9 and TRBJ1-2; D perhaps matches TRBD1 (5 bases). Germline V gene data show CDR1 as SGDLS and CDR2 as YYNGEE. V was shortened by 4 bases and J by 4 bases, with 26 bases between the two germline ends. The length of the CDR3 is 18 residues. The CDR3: CASSPSSRDLQGGYGYTF. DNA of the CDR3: TGTGCCAGCAGCCCATCCTCCCGGGACCTTCAAGGTGGCTATGGCTACACCTTC.

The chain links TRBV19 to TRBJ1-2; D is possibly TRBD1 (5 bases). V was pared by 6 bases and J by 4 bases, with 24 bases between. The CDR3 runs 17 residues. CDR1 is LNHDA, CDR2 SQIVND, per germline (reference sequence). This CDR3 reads CASRDPGLHRWGYGYTF. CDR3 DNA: TGTGCCAGTAGAGATCCGGGACTACACCGTTGGGGCTATGGCTACACCTTC.

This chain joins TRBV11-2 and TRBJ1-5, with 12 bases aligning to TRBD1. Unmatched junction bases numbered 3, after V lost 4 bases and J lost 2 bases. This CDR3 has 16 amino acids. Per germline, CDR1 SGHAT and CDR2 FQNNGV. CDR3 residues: CASSWGQGAGNQPQHF. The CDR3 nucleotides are TGTGCCAGCAGCTGGGGACAGGGGGCTGGCAATCAGCCCCAGCATTTT.

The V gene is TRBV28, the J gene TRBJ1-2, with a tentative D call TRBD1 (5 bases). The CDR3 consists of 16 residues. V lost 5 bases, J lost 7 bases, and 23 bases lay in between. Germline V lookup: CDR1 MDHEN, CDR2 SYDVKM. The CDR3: CASSGGGGVRILGYTF. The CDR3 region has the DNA TGTGCCAGCAGTGGAGGTGGGGGGGTCCGAATTCTTGGCTACACCTTC.

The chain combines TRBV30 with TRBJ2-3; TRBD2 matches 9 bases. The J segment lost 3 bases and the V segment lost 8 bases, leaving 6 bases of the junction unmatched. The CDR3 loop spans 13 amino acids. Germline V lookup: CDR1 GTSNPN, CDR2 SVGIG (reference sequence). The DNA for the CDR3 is TGTGCCCAATCTAGCGGGGAGACAGATACGCAGTATTTT. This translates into CAQSSGETDTQYF.

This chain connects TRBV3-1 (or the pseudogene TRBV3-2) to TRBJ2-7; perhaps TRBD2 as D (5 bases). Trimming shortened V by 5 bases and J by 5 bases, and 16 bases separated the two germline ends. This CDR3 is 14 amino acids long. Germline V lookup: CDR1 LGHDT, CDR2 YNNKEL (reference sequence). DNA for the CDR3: TGTGCCAGCAGCTTTAGGACCGGCGGGCACGAGCAGTACTTC. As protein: CASSFRTGGHEQYF.

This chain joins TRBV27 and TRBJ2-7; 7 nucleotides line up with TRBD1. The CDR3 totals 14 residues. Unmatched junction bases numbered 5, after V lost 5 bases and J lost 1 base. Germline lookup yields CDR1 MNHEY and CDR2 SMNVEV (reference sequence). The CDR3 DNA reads TGTGCCAGCAGTCCCTTGGACAGGTCCTACGAGCAGTACTTC. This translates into CASSPLDRSYEQYF.

The CDR3 reads CASIRGQGYNEQFF. CDR3 DNA sequence: TGTGCCAGCATCAGGGGACAGGGTTACAATGAGCAGTTCTTC. V and J are TRBV6-5 and TRBJ2-1, with 9 bases identical to TRBD1. The ends lost 7 bases at V and 4 bases at J; junction bases unmatched: 5. This CDR3 region has 14 residues. In germline, CDR1 is MNHEY, CDR2 SVGAGI.

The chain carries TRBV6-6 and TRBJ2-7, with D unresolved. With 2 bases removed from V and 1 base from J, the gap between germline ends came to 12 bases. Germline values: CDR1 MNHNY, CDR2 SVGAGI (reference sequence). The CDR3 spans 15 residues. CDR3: CASSYTRSVSYEQYF. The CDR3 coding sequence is TGTGCCAGCAGTTACACAAGGTCCGTTTCCTACGAGCAGTACTTC.

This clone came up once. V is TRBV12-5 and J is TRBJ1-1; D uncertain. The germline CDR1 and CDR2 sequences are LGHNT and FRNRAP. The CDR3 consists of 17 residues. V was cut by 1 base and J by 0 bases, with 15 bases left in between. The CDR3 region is CASGLDPPGYMNTEAFF. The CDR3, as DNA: TGTGCTAGTGGTTTGGACCCCCCGGGGTACATGAACACTGAAGCTTTCTTT.

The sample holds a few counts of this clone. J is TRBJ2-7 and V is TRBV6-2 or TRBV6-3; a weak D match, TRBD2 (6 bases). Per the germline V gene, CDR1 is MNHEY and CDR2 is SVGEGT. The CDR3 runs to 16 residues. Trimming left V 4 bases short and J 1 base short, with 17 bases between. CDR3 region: CASSLTSGLISYEQYF. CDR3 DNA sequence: TGTGCCAGCAGTTTAACGTCGGGACTTATATCCTACGAGCAGTACTTC.

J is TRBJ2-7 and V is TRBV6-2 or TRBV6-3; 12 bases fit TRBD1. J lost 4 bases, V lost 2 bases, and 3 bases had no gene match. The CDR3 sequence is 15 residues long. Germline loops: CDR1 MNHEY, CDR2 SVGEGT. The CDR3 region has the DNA TGTGCCAGCAGTTACGGGGACAGGGGGCTGTACGAGCAGTACTTC. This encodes CASSYGDRGLYEQYF.

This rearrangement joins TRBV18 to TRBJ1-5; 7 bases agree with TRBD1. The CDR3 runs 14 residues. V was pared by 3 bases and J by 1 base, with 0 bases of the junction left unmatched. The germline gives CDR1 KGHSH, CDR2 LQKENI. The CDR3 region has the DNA TGTGCCAGCTCACCGGGACAGAGCAATCAGCCCCAGCATTTT. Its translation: CASSPGQSNQPQHF.

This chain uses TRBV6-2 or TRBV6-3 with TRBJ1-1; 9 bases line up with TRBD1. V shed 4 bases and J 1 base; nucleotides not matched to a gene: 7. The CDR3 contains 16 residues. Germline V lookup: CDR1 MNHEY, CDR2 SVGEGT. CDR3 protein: CASSSGTGRGNTEAFF. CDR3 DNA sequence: TGTGCCAGCAGTTCGGGGACAGGGCGAGGGAACACTGAAGCTTTCTTT.

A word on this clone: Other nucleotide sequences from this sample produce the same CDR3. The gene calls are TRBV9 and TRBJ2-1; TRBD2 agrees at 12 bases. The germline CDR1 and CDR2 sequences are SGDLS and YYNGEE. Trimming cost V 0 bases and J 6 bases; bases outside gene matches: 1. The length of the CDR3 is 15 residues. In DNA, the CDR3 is TGTGCCAGCAGCGTAGGGACTAGCGGGATCAATGAGCAGTTCTTC. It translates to CASSVGTSGINEQFF.

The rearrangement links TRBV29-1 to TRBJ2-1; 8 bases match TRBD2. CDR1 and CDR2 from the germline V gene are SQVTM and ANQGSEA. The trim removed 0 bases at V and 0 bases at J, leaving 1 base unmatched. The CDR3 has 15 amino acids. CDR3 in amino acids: CSVEESGSSYNEQFF. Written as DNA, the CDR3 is TGCAGCGTTGAAGAAAGCGGGAGCTCCTACAATGAGCAGTTCTTC.

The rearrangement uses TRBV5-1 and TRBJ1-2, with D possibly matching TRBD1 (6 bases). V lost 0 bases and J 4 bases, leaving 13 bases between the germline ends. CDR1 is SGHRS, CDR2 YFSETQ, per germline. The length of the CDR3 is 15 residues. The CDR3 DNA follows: TGCGCCAGCAGCTTGGACGGGACACTTGCCTATGGCTACACCTTC. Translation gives CASSLDGTLAYGYTF.

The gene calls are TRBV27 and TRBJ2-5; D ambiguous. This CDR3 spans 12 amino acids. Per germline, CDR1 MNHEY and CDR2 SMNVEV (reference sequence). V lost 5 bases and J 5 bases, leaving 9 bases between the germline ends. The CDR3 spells CASSKGRETQYF. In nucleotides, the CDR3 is TGTGCCAGCAGTAAAGGTCGTGAGACCCAGTACTTC.

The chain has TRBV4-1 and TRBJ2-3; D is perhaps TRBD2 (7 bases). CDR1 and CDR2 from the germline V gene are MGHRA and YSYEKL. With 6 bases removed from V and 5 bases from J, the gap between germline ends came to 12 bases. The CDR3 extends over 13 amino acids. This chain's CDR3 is CASRKGGEDTQYF. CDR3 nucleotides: TGCGCCAGCAGAAAAGGGGGGGAAGATACGCAGTATTTT.

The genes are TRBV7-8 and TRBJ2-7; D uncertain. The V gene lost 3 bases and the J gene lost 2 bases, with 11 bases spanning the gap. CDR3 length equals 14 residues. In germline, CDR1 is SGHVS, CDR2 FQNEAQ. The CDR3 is CASSFGLKAYEQYF. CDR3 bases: TGTGCCAGCAGCTTCGGGCTTAAAGCCTACGAGCAGTACTTC.

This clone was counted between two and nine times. CDR3 residues: CASSPPSKGLAGDGYNEQFF. CDR3 DNA: TGTGCCAGCAGCCCTCCATCCAAGGGACTAGCGGGAGATGGGTACAATGAGCAGTTCTTC. The chain links TRBV9 to TRBJ2-1; TRBD2 matches 14 bases. The CDR3 is 20 residues long. The germline CDR1 and CDR2 sequences are SGDLS and YYNGEE. Trimming removed 4 bases from V and 4 bases from J; junction bases left unmatched: 16.

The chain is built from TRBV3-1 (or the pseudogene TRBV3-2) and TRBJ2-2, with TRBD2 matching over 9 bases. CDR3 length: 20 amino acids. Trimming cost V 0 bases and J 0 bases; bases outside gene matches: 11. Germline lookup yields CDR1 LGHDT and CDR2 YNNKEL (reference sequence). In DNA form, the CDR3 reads TGTGCCAGCAGCCAAGAAATAGCGGGAGTTTTCGCAACGAACACCGGGGAGCTGTTTTTT. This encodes CASSQEIAGVFATNTGELFF.

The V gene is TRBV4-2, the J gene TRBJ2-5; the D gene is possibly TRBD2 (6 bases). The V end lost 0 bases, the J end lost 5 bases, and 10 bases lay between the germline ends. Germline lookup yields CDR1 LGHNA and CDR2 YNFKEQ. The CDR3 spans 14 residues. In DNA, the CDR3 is TGTGCCAGCAGCCAAGAGTCGGGGAGGGAGACCCAGTACTTC. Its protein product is CASSQESGRETQYF.

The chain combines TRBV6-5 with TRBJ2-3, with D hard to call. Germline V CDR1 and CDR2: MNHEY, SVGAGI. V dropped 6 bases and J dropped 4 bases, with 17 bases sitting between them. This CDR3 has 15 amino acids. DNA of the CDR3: TGTGCCAGCAGCGGGCCAGGATGGTCCGCAGATACGCAGTATTTT. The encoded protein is CASSGPGWSADTQYF.

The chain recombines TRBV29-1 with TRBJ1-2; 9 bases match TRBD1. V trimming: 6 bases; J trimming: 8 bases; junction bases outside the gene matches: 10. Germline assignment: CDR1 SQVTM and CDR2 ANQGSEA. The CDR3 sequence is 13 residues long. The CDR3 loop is CSVVGQGINGYTF. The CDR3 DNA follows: TGCAGCGTCGTTGGACAGGGGATTAACGGCTACACCTTC.

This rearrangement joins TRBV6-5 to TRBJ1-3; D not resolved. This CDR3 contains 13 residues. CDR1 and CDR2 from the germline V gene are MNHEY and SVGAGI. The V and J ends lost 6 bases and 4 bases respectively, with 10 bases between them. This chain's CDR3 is CASRLKQGNTIYF. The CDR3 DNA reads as TGTGCCAGCAGATTAAAACAGGGAAACACCATATATTTT.